This T cell receptor (beta chain) stems from a study of blood T cells in healthy people across ages. Study-level findings and limits: Unsorted PBMC input precluded a conclusive naive versus antigen-experienced comparison. While age rose, TCR beta diversity per million T cells dropped in a roughly linear way.

A note on this clonotype: What it recognizes is unknown.

It was with a sample-barcoded 5' primer and a J-beta primer mix that a second PCR of about 7 to 12 cycles was run. Using its own MiXCR run on the 5' RACE reads, TCRdb lists one record per CDR3 protein. The table has nearly 1 million distinct CDR3 sequences, roughly 50% seen once. Per-sample PBMC isolation yielded at least 7 million cells. Trimming cost V 4 bases and J 8 bases; bases outside gene matches: 14. The CDR3 is 16 amino acids. CDR1 is SGHRS and CDR2 is YFSETQ in the germline V gene. Sequencing input: blood. The chain uses TRBV5-1 and TRBJ2-1, with 8 bases identical to TRBD2. The source of this sequence is a woman aged 60 to 75 in good health. CDR3 nucleotide sequence: TGCGCCAGCAGCGAGAACATAGCGGGAAACGTCGATGAGCAGTTCTTC. Encoded protein: CASSENIAGNVDEQFF. Combining the CDR3 with reference TRBV5-1 and TRBJ2-1 gives the whole variable domain KAGVTQTPRYLIKTRGQQVTLSCSPISGHRSVSWYQQTPGQGLQFLFEYFSETQRNKGNFPGRFSGRQFSNSRSEMNVSTLELGDSALYLCASSENIAGNVDEQFFGPGTRLTVL.